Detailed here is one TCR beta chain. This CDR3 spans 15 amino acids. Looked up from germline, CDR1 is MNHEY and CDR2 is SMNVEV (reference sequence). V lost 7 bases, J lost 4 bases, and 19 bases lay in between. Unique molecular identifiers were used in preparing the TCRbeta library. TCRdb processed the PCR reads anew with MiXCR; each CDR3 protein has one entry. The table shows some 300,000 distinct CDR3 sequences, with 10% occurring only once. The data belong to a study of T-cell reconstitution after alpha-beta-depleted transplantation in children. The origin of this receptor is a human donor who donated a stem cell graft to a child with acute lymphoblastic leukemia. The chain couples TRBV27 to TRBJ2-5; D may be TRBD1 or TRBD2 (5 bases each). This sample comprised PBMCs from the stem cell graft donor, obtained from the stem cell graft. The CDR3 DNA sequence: TGTGCCAGCAAGGGGCGTGGGGGAGTAGCAGAGACCCAGTACTTC. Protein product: CASKGRGGVAETQYF.